These 14 T cell receptor beta chains came from one sample sequenced in a study of shared clonotypes between healthy human individuals. Libraries were prepared by immunoSEQ multiplex PCR; TCRdb keeps only in-frame clonotypes and omits some of them. The data show roughly 2,500,000 clones, under 95% seen once. The sequenced sample was naive CD4+ T cells from PBMCs. Subset noted: CD45RA+ positively selected. The receptors shown here come from a man in his late teens or twenties in good health. Some clones in this sample may be carry-over from other donors' samples.

The J gene is TRBJ2-5, the V gene TRBV4-2; no reliable D call. This CDR3 has 13 residues. Trimming shortened V by 1 base and J by 5 bases, and 8 bases separated the two germline ends. The V gene's germline CDR1 is LGHNA and CDR2 YNFKEQ. DNA for the CDR3: TGTGCCAGCAGCCAAGCCCTCGAGGAGACCCAGTACTTC. Protein: CASSQALEETQYF.

V is TRBV4-1 and J is TRBJ1-1, with TRBD1 as a possible D gene (5 bases). The CDR3 is 16 amino acids. The V gene's germline CDR1 is MGHRA and CDR2 YSYEKL. V gave up 4 bases and J gave up 0 bases, with 15 bases separating them. The CDR3 DNA is TGCGCCAGCAGCCCTTCCGGGACCGGAATGAACACTGAAGCTTTCTTT. This gives the protein CASSPSGTGMNTEAFF.

The chain links TRBV29-1 to TRBJ2-3; TRBD2 matches 8 bases. Germline CDR1 SQVTM, CDR2 ANQGSEA. Germline trimming cut 4 bases from V and 4 bases from J; bases unmatched to any gene: 7. The CDR3 covers 14 residues. The DNA of the CDR3 is TGCAGCGTTGGGGGTAGCGGGAACTCAGATACGCAGTATTTT. Protein sequence: CSVGGSGNSDTQYF.

This clone was observed a few times. J is TRBJ1-1 and V is TRBV30; D ambiguous. Trimming left V 4 bases short and J 0 bases short, with 6 bases between. Germline V gives CDR1 GTSNPN, CDR2 SVGIG (reference sequence). CDR3 length: 12 residues. The CDR3: CAWTLMNTEAFF. Here the CDR3 DNA reads TGTGCCTGGACTTTAATGAACACTGAAGCTTTCTTT.

CDR3 in DNA: TGTGCCAGCAGCCCTTGGACCGAGCAGTTCTTC. This codes for CASSPWTEQFF. The rearrangement joins TRBV2 to TRBJ2-1, with D unclear. V was shortened by 6 bases and J by 10 bases, with 10 bases between the two germline ends. Germline CDR1 and CDR2: SNHLY and FYNNEI. This CDR3 comprises 11 residues. Full variable domain (missing parts from reference TRBV2 and TRBJ2-1): EPEVTQTPSHQVTQMGQEVILRCVPISNHLYFYWYRQILGQKVEFLVSFYNNEISEKSEIFDDQFSVERPDGSNFTLKIRSTKLEDSAMYFCASSPWTEQFFGPGTRLTVL.

V and J are TRBV7-9 and TRBJ1-1, with no clear D. The CDR3 sequence is 16 residues long. V was cut by 5 bases and J by 3 bases, with 19 bases left in between. The germline gives CDR1 SEHNR, CDR2 FQNEAQ (reference sequence). CDR3 in amino acids: CASSSLGGLPHTEAFF. The DNA of the CDR3 is TGTGCCAGCAGCAGCTTAGGTGGGCTACCCCACACTGAAGCTTTCTTT.

The V call is TRBV15, the J call TRBJ1-2; D gene uncertain. The ends were cut back, 5 bases at V and 8 bases at J, with 21 bases in the middle. Germline V CDR1 and CDR2: LNHNV, YYDKDF (reference sequence). The CDR3 has 15 amino acids. The CDR3 is CATSPVPVTSGGYTF. The CDR3 region has the DNA TGTGCCACCAGCCCCGTCCCGGTGACGTCGGGGGGCTACACCTTC.

The CDR3 here is CASSGTSGRIHEQFF. CDR3 coding DNA: TGTGCCAGCAGTGGGACTAGCGGGAGGATTCATGAGCAGTTCTTC. The chain employs TRBV6-1 and TRBJ2-1; TRBD2 agrees at 14 bases. The CDR3 sequence is 15 residues long. The V segment lost 4 bases and the J segment 8 bases; nucleotides outside the gene matches: 4. CDR1 and CDR2 from the germline V gene are MNHNS and SASEGT.

The CDR3: CAWSVNSGNQPQHF. Written as DNA, the CDR3 is TGTGCCTGGAGTGTAAATTCGGGCAATCAGCCCCAGCATTTT. The rearrangement joins TRBV30 to TRBJ1-5; D is uncertain. Germline values: CDR1 GTSNPN, CDR2 SVGIG (reference sequence). The CDR3 totals 14 residues. V was pared by 0 bases and J by 2 bases, with 8 bases between.

V gene TRBV7-9 combines with J gene TRBJ2-2; D remains unclear. The germline CDR1 and CDR2 sequences are SEHNR and FQNEAQ (reference sequence). This CDR3 contains 14 residues. V lost 5 bases, J lost 5 bases, and 12 bases lay in between. The CDR3 sequence is CASSHPPLTGELFF. The CDR3 bases are TGTGCCAGCAGCCATCCCCCCCTAACCGGGGAGCTGTTTTTT.

This chain links TRBV4-3 with TRBJ2-3, with D tentatively TRBD2 (6 bases). Trimming removed 0 bases at V and 9 bases at J, with 10 bases between. This CDR3 has 13 amino acids. Germline loops: CDR1 LGHNA, CDR2 YSLEER. The DNA for the CDR3 is TGCGCCAGCAGCCAAGATCGCGCGGGAACGCAGTATTTT. Protein sequence: CASSQDRAGTQYF.

V usage is TRBV28 and J usage is TRBJ2-1, with D tentatively TRBD2 (6 bases). This CDR3 region has 13 residues. V lost 10 bases and J lost 4, with 14 bases in between. Germline V gives CDR1 MDHEN, CDR2 SYDVKM. In nucleotides, the CDR3 is TGTGCCATCCCGAGCGGGCGATACAATGAGCAGTTCTTC. It translates to CAIPSGRYNEQFF.

The chain has TRBV28 and TRBJ2-7; D not certain. The CDR3 totals 14 residues. V was cut by 1 base and J by 1 base, with 8 bases left in between. Germline V gene data show CDR1 as MDHEN and CDR2 as SYDVKM. The CDR3 nucleotides are TGTGCCAGCAGTTTATCACAAGTATCCTACGAGCAGTACTTC. Its translation: CASSLSQVSYEQYF.

This clone has just one count. The rearrangement joins TRBV28 to TRBJ2-7; 9 nucleotides align to TRBD1. CDR3 length: 15 amino acids. Per germline, CDR1 MDHEN and CDR2 SYDVKM. The ends lost 5 bases at V and 2 bases at J; junction bases unmatched: 7. The CDR3 DNA follows: TGTGCCAGCAGTCCCTGGGGACAGGGAGCCTACGAGCAGTACTTC. It is translated as CASSPWGQGAYEQYF.